These T cell receptor beta chains were read from a single sample in a study of blood T cell repertoires in COVID-19. TCRdb keeps only in-frame clones here, not all; method: immunoSEQ multiplex PCR. The data contain some 210,000 clones, 84% of them singletons. Material: peripheral blood. The receptors stem from a woman aged 45-65 years with active or convalescent COVID-19. The CDR3 runs from the conserved cysteine through the conserved F or W. D genes are given only for firm matches. Clone size appears in some rows only: once, few, many, or a class for an expanded clone.

J gene: TRBJ2-1; V gene: TRBV24-1; CDR3 length: 14; clone size: NA; D gene: NA; CDR3 protein: CATSRNYPYNEQFF; CDR3 DNA: TGTGCCACCAGTCGGAACTACCCCTACAATGAGCAGTTCTTC
J gene: TRBJ2-3; V gene: TRBV11-3; CDR3 length: 22; clone size: NA; D gene: NA; CDR3 protein: CASSLEFWTLDSPIYSTDTQYF; CDR3 DNA: TGTGCCAGCAGCTTAGAATTCTGGACCCTAGACAGTCCGATTTATAGCACAGATACGCAGTATTTT
J gene: TRBJ1-1; V gene: TRBV6-5; CDR3 length: 14; clone size: NA; D gene: NA; CDR3 protein: CASSPEGAHAEAFF; CDR3 DNA: TGTGCCAGCAGCCCCGAAGGGGCTCACGCTGAAGCTTTCTTT
J gene: TRBJ2-5; V gene: TRBV11-3; CDR3 length: 14; clone size: NA; D gene: NA; CDR3 protein: CASSWGGDQETQYF; CDR3 DNA: TGTGCCAGCAGTTGGGGCGGGGACCAAGAGACCCAGTACTTC
J gene: TRBJ2-5; V gene: TRBV29-1; CDR3 length: 16; clone size: NA; D gene: NA; CDR3 protein: CSVDLPTGLGVGTQYF; CDR3 DNA: TGCAGCGTTGATTTGCCTACGGGACTCGGCGTGGGGACCCAGTACTTC
J gene: TRBJ2-7; V gene: TRBV2; CDR3 length: 14; clone size: NA; D gene: NA; CDR3 protein: CASSVTGVAYEQYF; CDR3 DNA: TGTGCCAGCAGTGTGACAGGCGTAGCCTACGAGCAGTACTTC
J gene: TRBJ1-6; V gene: TRBV7-3; CDR3 length: 14; clone size: NA; D gene: TRBD1; CDR3 protein: CASSNPDRASPLHF; CDR3 DNA: TGTGCCAGCAGCAATCCTGACAGGGCTTCACCCCTCCACTTT
J gene: TRBJ2-3; V gene: TRBV24-1; CDR3 length: 15; clone size: NA; D gene: NA; CDR3 protein: CATSDPARARDTQYF; CDR3 DNA: TGTGCCACCAGTGATCCAGCCCGAGCTAGGGATACGCAGTATTTT
J gene: TRBJ1-4; V gene: TRBV29-1; CDR3 length: 14; clone size: few; D gene: NA; CDR3 protein: CSVGGTRGDEKLFF; CDR3 DNA: TGCAGCGTTGGAGGGACACGAGGGGATGAAAAACTGTTTTTT
J gene: TRBJ2-2; V gene: TRBV11-2; CDR3 length: 13; clone size: NA; D gene: NA; CDR3 protein: CASSLSVTGELFF; CDR3 DNA: TGTGCCAGCAGCTTATCCGTTACCGGGGAGCTGTTTTTT
J gene: TRBJ1-1; V gene: TRBV2; CDR3 length: 14; clone size: once; D gene: NA; CDR3 protein: CASRERAWNTEAFF; CDR3 DNA: TGTGCCAGCAGAGAGAGGGCTTGGAACACTGAAGCTTTCTTT
J gene: TRBJ2-2; V gene: TRBV6-7; CDR3 length: 14; clone size: NA; D gene: TRBD2; CDR3 protein: CAPGGSLVPGELFF; CDR3 DNA: TGTGCCCCCGGGGGGAGCCTAGTCCCCGGGGAGCTGTTTTTT
J gene: TRBJ1-2; V gene: TRBV6-6; CDR3 length: 14; clone size: NA; D gene: TRBD1; CDR3 protein: CASSHTGGDYGYTF; CDR3 DNA: TGTGCCAGCAGCCATACAGGGGGTGACTATGGCTACACCTTC
J gene: TRBJ1-2; V gene: TRBV7-8; CDR3 length: 12; clone size: NA; D gene: NA; CDR3 protein: CASSPHYEGYTF; CDR3 DNA: TGTGCCAGCAGCCCCCATTATGAGGGCTACACCTTC
J gene: TRBJ1-1; V gene: TRBV19; CDR3 length: 14; clone size: NA; D gene: NA; CDR3 protein: CASAKRDSNTEAFF; CDR3 DNA: TGTGCCAGCGCAAAACGGGACTCGAACACTGAAGCTTTCTTT
J gene: TRBJ2-7; V gene: TRBV5-4; CDR3 length: 13; clone size: NA; D gene: NA; CDR3 protein: CASSWRGSYEQYF; CDR3 DNA: TGTGCCAGCAGCTGGAGGGGCTCCTACGAGCAGTACTTC
J gene: TRBJ1-6; V gene: TRBV24-1; CDR3 length: 17; clone size: NA; D gene: NA; CDR3 protein: CATRRTDNYPYNSPLHF; CDR3 DNA: TGTGCCACCAGACGGACGGACAATTACCCCTATAATTCACCCCTCCACTTT
J gene: TRBJ2-1; V gene: TRBV5-6; CDR3 length: 12; clone size: NA; D gene: TRBD1; CDR3 protein: CASSLQGNEQFF; CDR3 DNA: TGTGCCAGCAGCTTACAGGGGAATGAGCAGTTCTTC
J gene: TRBJ2-2; V gene: TRBV20-1; CDR3 length: 11; clone size: NA; D gene: NA; CDR3 protein: CSASGPRGLFF; CDR3 DNA: TGCAGTGCTAGTGGCCCCCGGGGACTGTTTTTT
J gene: TRBJ2-7; V gene: TRBV18; CDR3 length: 14; clone size: NA; D gene: NA; CDR3 protein: CASSALQGSYEQYF; CDR3 DNA: TGTGCCAGCTCAGCATTACAGGGTTCCTACGAGCAGTACTTC
J gene: TRBJ2-5; V gene: TRBV6-1; CDR3 length: 17; clone size: NA; D gene: NA; CDR3 protein: CASSEAYLAKIVETQYF; CDR3 DNA: TGTGCCAGCAGTGAAGCGTATCTAGCTAAAATCGTAGAGACCCAGTACTTC
J gene: TRBJ1-6; V gene: TRBV20-1; CDR3 length: 16; clone size: NA; D gene: NA; CDR3 protein: CSASGFGASYNSPLHF; CDR3 DNA: TGCAGTGCTAGTGGTTTTGGGGCCTCCTATAATTCACCCCTCCACTTT